This T cell receptor beta chain was sequenced for a study of human T cells and chemical hapten exposure. TCRdb reprocessed the RACE reads with MiXCR, giving one entry per CDR3 protein. The data hold about 380,000 distinct CDR3 sequences, with roughly 6% observed a single time. Losses at the gene ends were 3 bases for V and 7 bases for J; bases not matched to a gene: 10. Germline CDR1 MDHEN, CDR2 SYDVKM. The CDR3 contains 15 residues. The sample's time point: patch test 2, 6 weeks after DPC sensitization. Treatment in this sample: therapeutic diphenylcyclopropenone sensitization with weekly scalp DPC. Donation of samples came from alopecia patients who were 18 to 70 years old and suitable for DPC. From whole blood left unfractionated, total RNA was extracted. There are many counts of this clonotype.

The chain combines TRBV28 with TRBJ1-1; 8 nucleotides line up with TRBD1. This sample comprised whole blood, obtained in connection with sensitization to the hapten diphenylcyclopropenone (DPC). The receptor was isolated from a woman aged 18-29 years with alopecia areata. Some clones in this sample may be carry-over from other donors' samples. CDR3 in amino acids: CASSFAGTGKREAFF. The CDR3 DNA is TGTGCCAGCAGTTTTGCGGGGACAGGTAAACGTGAAGCTTTCTTT.